This T cell receptor (beta chain) was identified during a study of CD8 T cells in ankylosing spondylitis. Study results and caveats: Within ankylosing spondylitis blood, a TCR beta motif made up of roughly eight highly homologous variants appeared to be characteristic. Before this, some motif variants had been reported in reactive arthritis synovial fluid and blood.

This clonotype showed up just a few times. Antigen specificity is unknown. One entry per CDR3 protein results from TCRdb running MiXCR on the 5' RACE reads. The table records about 480,000 distinct CDR3 sequences, roughly 18% of them present only once. The CDR3 length is 13 residues. V was shortened by 7 bases and J by 3 bases, with 12 bases between the two germline ends. The sequence came from a male donor with ankylosing spondylitis. What was sequenced was blood, either unsorted or a sorted T cell fraction (not recorded which). The chain combines TRBV12-3 or TRBV12-4 with TRBJ1-2; D possibly corresponds to TRBD1 (6 bases). DNA of the CDR3: TGTGCCAGCACCGGACAGAACGACTATGGCTACACCTTC. Its translation: CASTGQNDYGYTF.